These 30 T cell receptor beta chains share one sample of origin, sequenced in a study of CD8+ T cells in alopecia areata. cDNA reverse transcribed from extracted RNA served as the sequencing template. Libraries were prepared by immunoSEQ multiplex PCR; TCRdb keeps only in-frame clonotypes and omits some of them. Found here are 200,000 to 250,000 clones, roughly three fifths of them singletons; the top ten hold 4.5% to 6%. Sequenced input: CD8+ T cells sorted from blood. The receptors stem from a human donor in good health.

In DNA form, the CDR3 reads TGCAGCGTTGAAGGTGGACAGGGGAACACTGAAGCTTTCTTT. Encoded protein: CSVEGGQGNTEAFF. This chain joins TRBV29-1 and TRBJ1-1, with 8 bases matching TRBD1. The trim removed 1 base at V and 1 base at J, leaving 2 bases unmatched. This CDR3 region has 14 residues. The germline V gene encodes CDR1 SQVTM and CDR2 ANQGSEA.

In this sample, this clone turned up a few times. DNA of the CDR3: TGCGCCAGCCGGTTGGGGGCTGAGCAGTTCTTC. Protein product: CASRLGAEQFF. This chain connects TRBV5-1 to TRBJ2-1; D is perhaps TRBD1 (6 bases). The CDR3 totals 11 residues. Germline loops: CDR1 SGHRS, CDR2 YFSETQ. Trimming pared 7 bases from V and 9 bases from J, leaving 11 bases between.

The gene calls are TRBV5-6 and TRBJ2-7, with 8 bases matching TRBD2. Germline V gives CDR1 SGHDT, CDR2 YYEEEE. The CDR3 spans 13 residues. The ends lost 4 bases at V and 5 bases at J; junction bases unmatched: 5. CDR3 in DNA: TGTGCCAGCAGCGGGACTAGTGGGCACGAGCAGTACTTC. Translation: CASSGTSGHEQYF.

The chain combines TRBV4-1 with TRBJ1-1, with D unresolved. The germline V and J ends were trimmed by 3 bases and 6 bases, with 14 bases remaining between them. Germline V gene data show CDR1 as MGHRA and CDR2 as YSYEKL. The length of the CDR3 is 14 residues. In DNA form, the CDR3 reads TGCGCCAGCAGCCAGCAGCCCGGGGTCCCTGAAGCTTTCTTT. It translates to CASSQQPGVPEAFF.

This chain uses TRBV5-1 with TRBJ2-1, with 8 nucleotides matching TRBD2. The CDR3 covers 15 residues. Looked up from germline, CDR1 is SGHRS and CDR2 is YFSETQ. Trimming removed 4 bases from V and 10 bases from J; junction bases left unmatched: 13. This CDR3 reads CASSTSGGPAEEQFF. In DNA form, the CDR3 reads TGCGCCAGCAGCACCAGCGGGGGCCCGGCGGAGGAGCAGTTCTTC.

The V call is TRBV4-1, the J call TRBJ2-3, with D tentatively TRBD2 (5 bases). The CDR3 extends over 17 amino acids. Per germline, CDR1 MGHRA and CDR2 YSYEKL. The V end lost 0 bases, the J end lost 5 bases, and 18 bases lay between the germline ends. CDR3 DNA sequence: TGCGCCAGCAGCCAAGATTTGGCCCCTATTCGGGGAGATACGCAGTATTTT. It is translated as CASSQDLAPIRGDTQYF.

The CDR3 nucleotides are TGTGCCAGCAGCCCTGGGACAGGGGGCCTACACGAGCAGTACTTC. Encoded protein: CASSPGTGGLHEQYF. The rearrangement joins TRBV7-6 to TRBJ2-7, with 12 positions matching TRBD1. This CDR3 has 15 residues. Losses at the gene ends were 5 bases for V and 5 bases for J; bases not matched to a gene: 7. Germline values: CDR1 SGHVS, CDR2 FNYEAQ.

V usage is TRBV2 and J usage is TRBJ2-7; D possibly uses TRBD1 or TRBD2 (6 bases each). Germline V CDR1 and CDR2: SNHLY, FYNNEI. The CDR3 has 15 amino acids. Trimming stripped 2 bases from V and 1 base from J, with 12 bases between. The CDR3 loop is CASSESRGRSYEQYF. CDR3 coding DNA: TGTGCCAGCAGTGAAAGCCGGGGGCGGTCCTACGAGCAGTACTTC.

Regarding this clone: Within the sample, other DNA sequences also encode this same CDR3. The CDR3 nucleotides read TGTGCCAGCAGTTTAGCTAGCGGGGGGGCCAATGAGCAGTTCTTC. This translates into CASSLASGGANEQFF. V gene TRBV27 combines with J gene TRBJ2-1; 12 nucleotides match TRBD2. The CDR3 loop spans 15 amino acids. V was pared by 2 bases and J by 6 bases, with 2 bases of the junction left unmatched. The germline V gene encodes CDR1 MNHEY and CDR2 SMNVEV (reference sequence).

This clone showed up just a few times. This sequence joins TRBV5-6 and TRBJ2-7; TRBD2 matches at 7 bases. The CDR3 covers 15 residues. After removal of 2 bases from V and 5 bases from J, the junction contained 10 bases not matched to a gene. Germline CDR1 reads SGHDT; CDR2 reads YYEEEE. The CDR3 is CASSFGAGRTDEQYF. In DNA form, the CDR3 reads TGTGCCAGCAGCTTTGGAGCGGGGAGGACGGACGAGCAGTACTTC.

J is TRBJ1-1 and V is TRBV7-9; unclear D gene. The germline V gene encodes CDR1 SEHNR and CDR2 FQNEAQ (reference sequence). The V gene lost 1 base and the J gene lost 4 bases, with 10 bases spanning the gap. The CDR3 contains 14 residues. The CDR3 reads CASSLGPGFTEAFF. CDR3 sequence (DNA): TGTGCCAGCAGCTTAGGGCCCGGATTCACTGAAGCTTTCTTT.

CDR3 sequence (DNA): TGTGCCAGCAGTCCGAGACCGACAGGGGGCGGCTATGGCTACACCTTC. Protein: CASSPRPTGGGYGYTF. V usage is TRBV27 and J usage is TRBJ1-2, with 10 positions matching TRBD1. V gave up 5 bases and J gave up 4 bases; unmatched junction bases: 10. The germline V gene has CDR1 MNHEY and CDR2 SMNVEV (reference sequence). This CDR3 comprises 16 residues.

The chain employs TRBV14 and TRBJ2-5, with 9 positions matching TRBD1. The CDR3 contains 14 residues. Per the germline V gene, CDR1 is SGHDN and CDR2 is FVKESK. Germline trimming cut 1 base from V and 3 bases from J; bases unmatched to any gene: 0. The CDR3 reads CASSQGDREETQYF. The DNA for the CDR3 is TGTGCCAGCAGCCAAGGGGACAGGGAAGAGACCCAGTACTTC.

The V call is TRBV28, the J call TRBJ1-2, with D possibly being TRBD1 (5 bases). CDR1 is MDHEN, CDR2 SYDVKM, per germline. With 6 bases removed from V and 4 bases from J, the gap between germline ends came to 24 bases. The CDR3 consists of 17 residues. This CDR3 reads CASSQIDGAGRFYGYTF. The CDR3 nucleotides read TGTGCCAGCAGCCAAATAGACGGGGCAGGGCGATTCTATGGCTACACCTTC.

This clone was seen only a few times. The CDR3 DNA is TGCAGTGAGAGAACTACTAGCGGTACCTACAATGAGCAGTTCTTC. Translation: CSERTTSGTYNEQFF. The gene calls are TRBV29-1 and TRBJ2-1; 8 bases are shared with TRBD2. This CDR3 comprises 15 residues. The germline V gene has CDR1 SQVTM and CDR2 ANQGSEA.

This clone turned up a few times. V usage is TRBV4-1 and J usage is TRBJ2-4; unclear D gene. V was cut by 0 bases and J by 1 base, with 22 bases left in between. CDR1 is MGHRA and CDR2 is YSYEKL in the germline V gene. This CDR3 comprises 20 residues. DNA for the CDR3: TGCGCCAGCAGCCAAGACCCCCAGGACCCGACAACGGCGGCCAAAAACATTCAGTACTTC. Translation: CASSQDPQDPTTAAKNIQYF.

The rearrangement uses TRBV30 and TRBJ1-1, with 7 bases aligning to TRBD1. The CDR3 is made up of 14 amino acids. After removal of 0 bases from V and 4 bases from J, the junction contained 5 bases not matched to a gene. Germline V gene sequence: CDR1 GTSNPN, CDR2 SVGIG (reference sequence). The CDR3 spells CAWSVQGLGTEAFF. CDR3 DNA sequence: TGTGCCTGGAGTGTACAGGGGTTGGGCACTGAAGCTTTCTTT.

This clone appeared a few times. The chain joins TRBV27 to TRBJ1-1; TRBD1 might be the D (6 bases). The V gene's germline CDR1 is MNHEY and CDR2 SMNVEV (reference sequence). V gave up 6 bases and J gave up 7 bases, with 21 bases separating them. The CDR3 runs to 15 residues. CDR3 residues: CASREGGGIGGEAFF. CDR3 DNA: TGTGCCAGCAGGGAGGGAGGGGGGATTGGGGGTGAAGCTTTCTTT.

This chain uses TRBV4-1 with TRBJ2-7; D may be TRBD1 or TRBD2 (7 bases each). Per germline, CDR1 MGHRA and CDR2 YSYEKL. This CDR3 is 20 amino acids long. V lost 1 base to trimming and J lost 2 bases, with 27 bases between them. CDR3 loop: CASSQVGEDYAGGEAYEQYF. The CDR3 DNA is TGCGCCAGCAGCCAAGTAGGAGAAGACTATGCAGGGGGGGAAGCCTACGAGCAGTACTTC.

The V call is TRBV20-1, the J call TRBJ2-1; D call uncertain. V lost 7 bases and J lost 5, with 6 bases in between. Germline CDR1 DFQATT, CDR2 SNEGSKA (reference sequence). CDR3 length: 10 amino acids. Here the CDR3 DNA reads TGCAGTGGCGAGGACAATGAGCAGTTCTTC. This gives the protein CSGEDNEQFF.

The chain joins TRBV9 to TRBJ2-1; no reliable D call. The ends were cut back, 3 bases at V and 15 bases at J, with 13 bases in the middle. Per germline, CDR1 SGDLS and CDR2 YYNGEE. The CDR3 runs to 11 residues. The DNA of the CDR3 is TGTGCCAGCAGCGCCGCCGGGCTGAGGTTCTTC. It yields the protein CASSAAGLRFF.

The J gene is TRBJ2-5, the V gene TRBV6-5, with D possibly being TRBD2 (7 bases). V lost 0 bases and J lost 7, with 15 bases in between. The CDR3 is made up of 15 amino acids. Germline CDR1 is MNHEY and CDR2 is SVGAGI. CDR3 coding DNA: TGTGCCAGCAGTTACTCAGGGGGGGAGGGCGTGACCCAGTACTTC. It yields the protein CASSYSGGEGVTQYF.

In this sample, this clone turned up a few times. The chain carries TRBV5-5 and TRBJ2-7; D not resolved. The germline V gene has CDR1 SGHKS and CDR2 YYEKEE (reference sequence). There are 13 residues in the CDR3. Trimming took off 4 bases at V and 5 bases at J, with 13 bases between the two ends. The CDR3 region has the DNA TGTGCCAGCAGCCTCTGGGTGTCCCACGAGCAGTACTTC. Its translation: CASSLWVSHEQYF.

The chain employs TRBV9 and TRBJ2-3; the match to TRBD2 covers 12 bases. From germline, CDR1 is SGDLS and CDR2 YYNGEE. After removal of 3 bases from V and 5 bases from J, the junction contained 7 bases not matched to a gene. This CDR3 contains 16 residues. The DNA of the CDR3 is TGTGCCAGCAGCGACCTAGCGGGGGGGCGTGGAGATACGCAGTATTTT. Amino acid sequence: CASSDLAGGRGDTQYF.

This sequence joins TRBV4-1 and TRBJ2-7; 8 positions match TRBD1. J gave up 3 bases and V 4 bases, and 5 bases lay outside the gene matches. Per the germline V gene, CDR1 is MGHRA and CDR2 is YSYEKL. CDR3 length: 14 residues. This CDR3 is CASSPGDRLYEQYF. As DNA, the CDR3 is TGCGCCAGCAGCCCCGGGGACAGGCTCTACGAGCAGTACTTC.

The J gene is TRBJ2-7, the V gene TRBV11-2; possibly TRBD1 or TRBD2 for D (5 bases each). The germline gives CDR1 SGHAT, CDR2 FQNNGV. The CDR3 has 14 amino acids. The V end was cut by 5 bases, the J end by 3 bases, with 14 bases between. CDR3 nucleotides: TGTGCCAGCAGCCTTGGGACCCAAGACTACGAGCAGTACTTC. Residues: CASSLGTQDYEQYF.

The genes are TRBV6-5 and TRBJ2-4; no definite D call. CDR1 MNHEY and CDR2 SVGAGI come from the germline V gene. This CDR3 contains 12 residues. V was cut by 5 bases and J by 6 bases, with 8 bases left in between. DNA of the CDR3: TGTGCCAGCAGTGATTACAGAAACATTCAGTACTTC. This translates into CASSDYRNIQYF.

The chain carries TRBV13 and TRBJ2-2, with 7 bases matching TRBD1. V trimming: 5 bases; J trimming: 6 bases; junction bases outside the gene matches: 6. The CDR3 is 14 residues long. Germline lookup yields CDR1 PRHDT and CDR2 FYEKMQ (reference sequence). In DNA form, the CDR3 reads TGTGCCAGCAGCGAAGACAGGGCACCCGGGGAGCTGTTTTTT. Protein product: CASSEDRAPGELFF.

The J gene is TRBJ1-5, the V gene TRBV7-9; no definite D call. The CDR3 is 14 amino acids. The germline V gene has CDR1 SEHNR and CDR2 FQNEAQ (reference sequence). V was cut by 4 bases and J by 7 bases, with 14 bases left in between. The CDR3 DNA is TGTGCCAGCAGCTACGCCGGATTTGGACAGCCCCAGCATTTT. Its protein product is CASSYAGFGQPQHF.

The chain is built from TRBV7-3 and TRBJ2-3, with D perhaps TRBD1 (5 bases). Trimming cost V 5 bases and J 5 bases, with 8 bases left between them. Germline values: CDR1 SGHTA, CDR2 FQGTGA. This CDR3 spans 12 amino acids. The CDR3 DNA is TGTGCCAGCAGCAGGGGTGGAGATACGCAGTATTTT. Protein: CASSRGGDTQYF. Using reference TRBV7-3 and TRBJ2-3 for the parts outside the CDR3, the full variable domain is GAGVSQTPSNKVTEKGKYVELRCDPISGHTALYWYRQSLGQGPEFLIYFQGTGAADDSGLPNDRFFAVRPEGSVSTLKIQRTERGDSAVYLCASSRGGDTQYFGPGTRLTVL.